The clone carrying this T cell receptor (beta chain) appeared once. No antigen is known for it. After removal of 1 base from V and 7 bases from J, the junction contained 4 bases not matched to a gene. The CDR3 extends over 14 amino acids. Germline loops: CDR1 LGHDT, CDR2 YNNKEL (reference sequence). Unique molecular identifiers were built into the TCRbeta library. TCRdb reprocessed the PCR reads via MiXCR and lists one record per CDR3 protein. The data hold almost 600,000 distinct CDR3 sequences, with about a quarter observed a single time. The record originates from a study of T-cell reconstitution after alpha-beta-depleted transplantation in children. Study-wide points: The origin of alpha-beta T cells about two months after transplant was reportedly several hundred expanded graft clones. T-cell counts and diversity were attributed mostly to newly produced T cells one year after transplant.

V usage is TRBV3-1 and J usage is TRBJ2-1; 7 bases are shared with TRBD2. Source: PBMCs, taken before TCRalphabeta/CD19-depleted stem cell transplant. The TCR sequence derives from a boy younger than two with Wiskott-Aldrich syndrome, due to receive a stem cell transplant. CDR3 region: CASSQVGGRNEQFF. CDR3 in DNA: TGTGCCAGCAGCCAAGTGGGAGGGAGGAATGAGCAGTTCTTC.